This TCR beta chain was profiled in a study of cytomegalovirus exposure and HLA in healthy donors. The CDR3 covers 15 residues. V lost 6 bases and J 1 base, leaving 16 bases between the germline ends. From germline, CDR1 is SGHNT and CDR2 YYREEE (reference sequence). PCR used 60 Vbeta primers and 13 Jbeta primers. Per the original methods: Per a later analysis, the number of unique TCR beta chains was some 75 million, of which around 10 million were shared. Sequencing was performed with immunoSEQ multiplex PCR; in TCRdb, only in-frame clones are kept and a portion is missing. V, J and clone size were drawn from that table, and D and trimming were deduced from the DNA. The profile shows 100,000 or so clones, 65% to 80% of them singletons. Notes on the study in general: CMV serostatus stood as the only immune exposure information on hand.

To note about this clone: As yet, its antigen is unknown.

The receptor was isolated from a man aged 30 to 39 in good health and CMV-seropositive. The source material was PBMCs. The chain combines TRBV5-4 with TRBJ2-5; the D gene is possibly TRBD2 (6 bases). The CDR3 here is CASTTRRESQETQYF. The CDR3 DNA reads as TGTGCCAGCACCACCAGGAGGGAATCCCAAGAGACCCAGTACTTC.